One and the same sample provided the 5 T cell receptor beta chains below, sequenced in a study of OX40 agonist ivuxolimab in advanced cancers. Using immunoSEQ multiplex PCR, the repertoire was profiled, and TCRdb retains in-frame clones only, with some absent. The sample carries some 83,000 clones, 75% to 95% recorded once. The source material was CD4+ or CD8+ T cells sorted from blood, sampled in a trial of the OX40 agonist ivuxolimab. These TCRs come from an adult with an advanced solid tumor such as melanoma, head and neck, liver or kidney cancer.

V usage is TRBV5-1 and J usage is TRBJ1-1, with 7 bases matching TRBD1. The germline CDR1 and CDR2 sequences are SGHRS and YFSETQ. The V gene end was trimmed by 4 bases and the J gene end by 7 bases; junction bases not matched to a gene: 16. This CDR3 has 16 amino acids. CDR3 sequence (DNA): TGCGCCAGCAGCCCGTTATTGAGGGGGCGACATGGTGAAGCTTTCTTT. Amino acids: CASSPLLRGRHGEAFF.

The V and J genes are TRBV6-5 and TRBJ1-3; TRBD1 might be the D (5 bases). The length of the CDR3 is 12 residues. The V end was cut by 11 bases, the J end by 1 base, with 9 bases between. CDR1 MNHEY and CDR2 SVGAGI come from the germline V gene. CDR3 sequence: CAVTGSGNTIYF. The CDR3 coding sequence is TGTGCCGTCACAGGTTCTGGAAACACCATATATTTT.

The chain links TRBV7-3 to TRBJ2-1, with D possibly called TRBD1 or TRBD2 (5 bases each). V dropped 5 bases and J dropped 8 bases, with 19 bases sitting between them. Per the germline V gene, CDR1 is SGHTA and CDR2 is FQGTGA. This CDR3 has 15 residues. In DNA form, the CDR3 reads TGTGCCAGCAGCCAGGGAGTCCGCGTCACGGATGAGCAGTTCTTC. It translates to CASSQGVRVTDEQFF.

This clone was counted between two and nine times. V usage is TRBV19 and J usage is TRBJ1-1, with unresolved D. Germline CDR1 is LNHDA and CDR2 is SQIVND (reference sequence). V lost 8 bases and J lost 3, with 13 bases in between. The CDR3 is made up of 13 amino acids. CDR3 DNA: TGTGCCAGTCTCGGGAGACCCCACACTGAAGCTTTCTTT. Translation gives CASLGRPHTEAFF.

This clone was recorded only once. This chain connects TRBV4-2 to TRBJ1-1; D uncertain. The CDR3 covers 15 residues. Looked up from germline, CDR1 is LGHNA and CDR2 is YNFKEQ. The V and J ends lost 1 base and 3 bases respectively, with 12 bases between them. CDR3 nucleotide sequence: TGTGCCAGCAGCCAAGCCGAGGGTCTCGACACTGAAGCTTTCTTT. Translated: CASSQAEGLDTEAFF.